This TCR beta chain was observed in a study of response to subunit inactivated influenza vaccine. CDR3 length: 14 residues. The germline V gene encodes CDR1 SGHRS and CDR2 YFSETQ. The J segment lost 6 bases and the V segment lost 4 bases, leaving 5 bases of the junction unmatched. TCRdb passed the RT-PCR reads through MiXCR, listing each CDR3 protein once. Among about half a million distinct CDR3 sequences listed, approximately 7.7% were seen once. The study, taken as a whole, reports: Only a handful of new T cells, the authors suggested, are recruited with each seasonal influenza vaccination.

Remarks on this clonotype: Its antigen remains unidentified.

This TCR derives from a man between 45 and 75 years old who received an inactivated influenza vaccine. The sequences come from PBMCs from blood, collected around 25 months after vaccination. This sequence joins TRBV5-1 and TRBJ1-4, with TRBD1 matching 8 bases. The CDR3 here is CASSHQTGDEKLFF. The CDR3 coding sequence is TGCGCCAGCAGCCATCAGACAGGGGATGAAAAACTGTTTTTT.